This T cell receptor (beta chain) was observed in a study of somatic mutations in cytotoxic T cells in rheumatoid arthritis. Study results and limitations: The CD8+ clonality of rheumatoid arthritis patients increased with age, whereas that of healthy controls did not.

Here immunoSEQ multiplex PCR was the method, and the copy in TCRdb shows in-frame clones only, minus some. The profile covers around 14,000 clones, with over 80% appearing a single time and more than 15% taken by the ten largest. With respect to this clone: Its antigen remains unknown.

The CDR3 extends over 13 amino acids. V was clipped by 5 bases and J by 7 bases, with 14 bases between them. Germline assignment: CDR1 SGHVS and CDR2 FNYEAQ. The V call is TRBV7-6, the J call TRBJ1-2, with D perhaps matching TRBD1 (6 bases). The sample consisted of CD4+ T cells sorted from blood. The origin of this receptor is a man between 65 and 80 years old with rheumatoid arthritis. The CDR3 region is CASSQNRDGGYTF. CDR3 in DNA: TGTGCCAGCAGCCAGAACAGGGATGGTGGCTACACCTTC.